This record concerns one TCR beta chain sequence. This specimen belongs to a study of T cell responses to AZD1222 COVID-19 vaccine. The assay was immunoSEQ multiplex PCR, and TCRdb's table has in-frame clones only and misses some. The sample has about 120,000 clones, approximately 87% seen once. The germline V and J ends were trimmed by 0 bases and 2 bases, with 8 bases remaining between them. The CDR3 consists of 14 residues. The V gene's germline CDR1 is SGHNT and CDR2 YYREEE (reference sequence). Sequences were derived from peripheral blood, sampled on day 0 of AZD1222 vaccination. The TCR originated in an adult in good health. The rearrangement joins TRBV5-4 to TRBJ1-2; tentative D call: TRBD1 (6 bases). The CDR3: CASSLGQVNYGYTF. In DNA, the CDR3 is TGTGCCAGCAGCTTGGGACAGGTGAACTATGGCTACACCTTC.